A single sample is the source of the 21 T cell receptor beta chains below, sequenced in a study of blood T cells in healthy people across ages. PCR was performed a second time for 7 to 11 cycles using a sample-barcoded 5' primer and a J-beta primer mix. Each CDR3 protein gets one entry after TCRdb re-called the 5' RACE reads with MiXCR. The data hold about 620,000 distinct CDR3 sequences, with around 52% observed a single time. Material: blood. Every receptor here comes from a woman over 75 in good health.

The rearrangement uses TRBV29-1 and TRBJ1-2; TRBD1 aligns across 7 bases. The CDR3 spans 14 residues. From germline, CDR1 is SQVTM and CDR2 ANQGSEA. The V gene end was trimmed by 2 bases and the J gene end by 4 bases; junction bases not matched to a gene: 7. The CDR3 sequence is CSVERGRSGYGYTF. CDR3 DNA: TGCAGCGTTGAAAGGGGGCGCTCGGGCTATGGCTACACCTTC.

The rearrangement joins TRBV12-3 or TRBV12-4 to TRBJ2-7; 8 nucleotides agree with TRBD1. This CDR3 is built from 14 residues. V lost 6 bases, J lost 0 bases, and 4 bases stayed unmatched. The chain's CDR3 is CASRGQVTSYEQYF. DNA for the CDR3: TGTGCCAGCAGGGGACAGGTAACCTCCTACGAGCAGTACTTC.

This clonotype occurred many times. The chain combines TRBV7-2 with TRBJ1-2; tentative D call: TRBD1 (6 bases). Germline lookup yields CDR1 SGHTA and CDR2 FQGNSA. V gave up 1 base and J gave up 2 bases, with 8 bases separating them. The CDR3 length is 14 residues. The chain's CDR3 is CASSLVTGNYGYTF. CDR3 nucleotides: TGTGCCAGCAGCTTAGTAACAGGGAACTATGGCTACACCTTC.

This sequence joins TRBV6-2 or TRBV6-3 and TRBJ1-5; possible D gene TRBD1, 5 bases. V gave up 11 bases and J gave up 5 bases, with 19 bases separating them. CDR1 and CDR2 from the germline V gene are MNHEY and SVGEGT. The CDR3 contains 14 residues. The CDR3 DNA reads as TGTGCCTCCCACTATGAGGGGCAGTATCAGCCCCAGCATTTT. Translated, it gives CASHYEGQYQPQHF.

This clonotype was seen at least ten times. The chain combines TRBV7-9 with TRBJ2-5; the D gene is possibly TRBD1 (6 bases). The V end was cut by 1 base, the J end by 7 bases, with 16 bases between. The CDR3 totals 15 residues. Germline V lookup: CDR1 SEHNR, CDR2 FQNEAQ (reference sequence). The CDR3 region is CASSLVIGTFGTQYF. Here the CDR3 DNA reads TGTGCCAGCAGCTTAGTAATTGGGACATTCGGGACCCAGTACTTC. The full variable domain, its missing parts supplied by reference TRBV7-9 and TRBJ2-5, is DTGVSQNPRHKITKRGQNVTFRCDPISEHNRLYWYRQTLGQGPEFLTYFQNEAQLEKSRLLSDRFSAERPKGSFSTLEIQRTEQGDSAMYLCASSLVIGTFGTQYFGPGTRLLVL.

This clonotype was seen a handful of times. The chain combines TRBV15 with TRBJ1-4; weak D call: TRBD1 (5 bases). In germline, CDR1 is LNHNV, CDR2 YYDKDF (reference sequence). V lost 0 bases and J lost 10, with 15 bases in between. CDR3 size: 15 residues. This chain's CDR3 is CATSRDSTGGGKLFF. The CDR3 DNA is TGTGCCACCAGCAGAGATTCGACCGGGGGGGGAAAACTGTTTTTT.

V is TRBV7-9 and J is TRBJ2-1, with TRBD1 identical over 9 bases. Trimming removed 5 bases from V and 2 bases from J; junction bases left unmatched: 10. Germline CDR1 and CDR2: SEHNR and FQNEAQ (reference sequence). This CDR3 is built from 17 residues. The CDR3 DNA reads TGTGCCAGCAGCAGGACCGGGACAGGGCTTCCCTACAATGAGCAGTTCTTC. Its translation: CASSRTGTGLPYNEQFF.

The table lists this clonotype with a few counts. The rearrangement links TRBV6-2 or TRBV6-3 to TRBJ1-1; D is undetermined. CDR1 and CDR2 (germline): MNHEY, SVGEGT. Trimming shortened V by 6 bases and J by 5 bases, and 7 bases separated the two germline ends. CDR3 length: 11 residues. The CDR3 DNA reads TGTGCCAGCAGGATGCGGACTGAAGCTTTCTTT. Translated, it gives CASRMRTEAFF.

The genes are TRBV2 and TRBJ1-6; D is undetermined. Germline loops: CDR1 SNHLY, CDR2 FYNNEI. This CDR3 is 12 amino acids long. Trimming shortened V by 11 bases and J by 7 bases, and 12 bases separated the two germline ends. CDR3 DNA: TGTGCCGGAAGGACGGGAAATTCACCCCTCCACTTT. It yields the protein CAGRTGNSPLHF.

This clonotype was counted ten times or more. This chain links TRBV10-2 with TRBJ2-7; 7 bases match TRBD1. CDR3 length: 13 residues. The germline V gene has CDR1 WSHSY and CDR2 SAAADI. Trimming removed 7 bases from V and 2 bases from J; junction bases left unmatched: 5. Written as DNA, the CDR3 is TGCGCCAGCACCCCGGGACAGACCTACGAGCAGTACTTC. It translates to CASTPGQTYEQYF.

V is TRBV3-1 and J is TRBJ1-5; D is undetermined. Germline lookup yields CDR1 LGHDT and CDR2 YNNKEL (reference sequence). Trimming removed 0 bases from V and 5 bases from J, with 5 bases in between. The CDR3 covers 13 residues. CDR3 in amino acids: CASSQDIDQPQHF. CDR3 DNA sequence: TGTGCCAGCAGCCAAGATATCGATCAGCCCCAGCATTTT.

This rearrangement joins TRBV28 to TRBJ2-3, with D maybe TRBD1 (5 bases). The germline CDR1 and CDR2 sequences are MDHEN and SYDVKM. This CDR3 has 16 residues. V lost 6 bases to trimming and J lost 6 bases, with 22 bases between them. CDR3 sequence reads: CASSLLGRVGSDTQYF. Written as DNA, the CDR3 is TGTGCCAGCAGCCTCCTTGGCAGGGTGGGCTCGGATACGCAGTATTTT.

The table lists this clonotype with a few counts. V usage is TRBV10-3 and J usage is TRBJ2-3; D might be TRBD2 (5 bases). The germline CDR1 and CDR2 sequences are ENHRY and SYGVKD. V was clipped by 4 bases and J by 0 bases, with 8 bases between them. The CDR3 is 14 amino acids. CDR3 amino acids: CAISGRESTDTQYF. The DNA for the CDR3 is TGTGCCATCAGTGGTCGGGAAAGCACAGATACGCAGTATTTT.

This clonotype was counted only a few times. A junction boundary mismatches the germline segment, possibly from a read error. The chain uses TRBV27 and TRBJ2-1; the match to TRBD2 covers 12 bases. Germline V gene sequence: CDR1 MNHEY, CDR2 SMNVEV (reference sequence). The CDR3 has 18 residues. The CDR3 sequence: CASSFGLAGGPSYSEQFF. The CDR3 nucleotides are TGTGCCAGCAGTTTTGGTCTAGCGGGGGGGCCGTCCTACAGTGAGCAGTTCTTC.

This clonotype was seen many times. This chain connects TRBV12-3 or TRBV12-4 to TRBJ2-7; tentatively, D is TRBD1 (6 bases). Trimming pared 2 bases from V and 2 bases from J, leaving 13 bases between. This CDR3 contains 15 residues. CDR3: CASSLSYTGTYEQYF. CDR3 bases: TGTGCCAGCAGTTTATCCTATACAGGGACCTACGAGCAGTACTTC.

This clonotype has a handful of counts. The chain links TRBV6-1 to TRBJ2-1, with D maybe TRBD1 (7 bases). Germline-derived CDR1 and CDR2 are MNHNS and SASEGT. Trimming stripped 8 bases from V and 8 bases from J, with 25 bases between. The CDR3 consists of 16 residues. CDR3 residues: CASLPVRQGGQYEQFF. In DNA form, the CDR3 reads TGTGCCAGCCTCCCCGTGCGACAGGGAGGCCAGTATGAGCAGTTCTTC.

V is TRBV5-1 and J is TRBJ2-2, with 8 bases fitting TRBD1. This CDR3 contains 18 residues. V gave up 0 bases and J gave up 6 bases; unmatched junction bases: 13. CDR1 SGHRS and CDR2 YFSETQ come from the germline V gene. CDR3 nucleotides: TGCGCCAGCAGCTTGGCTGCAGGGGGCGCGGTCAGTTCCGGGGAGCTGTTTTTT. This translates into CASSLAAGGAVSSGELFF.

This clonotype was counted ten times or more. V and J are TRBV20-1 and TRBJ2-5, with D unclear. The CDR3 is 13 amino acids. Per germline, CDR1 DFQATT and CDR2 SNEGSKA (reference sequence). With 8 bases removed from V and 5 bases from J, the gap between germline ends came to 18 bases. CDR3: CSPLALNGETQYF. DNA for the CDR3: TGCAGTCCCCTGGCCCTAAATGGGGAGACCCAGTACTTC.

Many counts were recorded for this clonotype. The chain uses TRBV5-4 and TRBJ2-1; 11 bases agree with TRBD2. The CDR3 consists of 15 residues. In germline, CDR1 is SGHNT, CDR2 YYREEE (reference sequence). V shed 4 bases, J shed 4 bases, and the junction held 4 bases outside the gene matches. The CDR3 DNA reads TGTGCCAGCAGCCCCCGGACTAGCGGGTACAATGAGCAGTTCTTC. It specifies CASSPRTSGYNEQFF.

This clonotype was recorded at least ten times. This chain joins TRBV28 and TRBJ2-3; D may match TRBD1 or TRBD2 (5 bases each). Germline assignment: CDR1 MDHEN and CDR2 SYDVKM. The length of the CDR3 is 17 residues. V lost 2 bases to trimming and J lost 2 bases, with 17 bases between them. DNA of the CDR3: TGTGCCAGCAGTTTACCACATACGGGACCTACCACAGATACGCAGTATTTT. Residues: CASSLPHTGPTTDTQYF.

The CDR3 nucleotides are TGTGCCAGCAGCCCCCCTCGCGGGGGAGGTAATGAAAAACTGTTTTTT. It encodes CASSPPRGGGNEKLFF. The chain recombines TRBV27 with TRBJ1-4, with D possibly matching TRBD1 (5 bases). Germline CDR1 reads MNHEY; CDR2 reads SMNVEV (reference sequence). Trimming took off 6 bases at V and 4 bases at J, with 18 bases between the two ends. The CDR3 covers 16 residues.